The clone carrying this T cell receptor beta chain was detected a few times. This sample is part of a study of blood T cell repertoires in COVID-19. Study-level background: Material from acute and convalescent COVID-19 was sourced from the United States, Italy and Spain.

V lost 4 bases and J lost 2, with 14 bases in between. CDR1 is SGHRS, CDR2 YFSETQ, per germline. CDR3 size: 15 residues. In the authors' workflow: Estimation of nucleated cell counts relied on the amplification of reference gene primers. Assay: immunoSEQ multiplex PCR; the TCRdb copy retains only in-frame clones and omits some. Clonal size and the V and J genes are those of that table, whereas D and trimming came from the DNA. The table lists over 40,000 clones, 65% to 85% of them singletons. The sequenced material came from peripheral blood. The J gene is TRBJ2-3, the V gene TRBV5-1, with D maybe TRBD2 (6 bases). The sequence was obtained from a man aged 35-49 years with acute or convalescent COVID-19. The CDR3 bases are TGCGCCAGCAGCCCCGGGGACTCATACACAGATACGCAGTATTTT. This codes for CASSPGDSYTDTQYF.